This TCR beta chain emerged from a study of vaccination and CD4 T cells after COVID-19. Background on the study: Two mRNA vaccine doses were given, either BNT162b2 or mRNA-1273. Samples taken post-COVID came a median 101 days after diagnosis, ranging from 35 to 161. At a median approximately 76 days (range 14 to 241) after dose two, post-vaccine samples were obtained.

Regarding the study as a whole: SARS-CoV-2-reactive clonotypes showed a nonsignificant median rise from approximately 21 to 40.

One entry per CDR3 protein, called by TCRdb with MiXCR from the PCR reads. Counted here are about 18,000 distinct CDR3 sequences, less than 70% occurring once; the ten biggest clones make up 0.95% to 1.2%. V was pared by 6 bases and J by 4 bases, with 18 bases between. The CDR3 sequence is 15 residues long. With regard to this clonotype: The antigen remains undetermined.

Sequenced material: CD4+ T cells from blood, taken after SARS-CoV-2 vaccination. The sequence came from a human donor who had recovered from COVID-19. The chain joins TRBV12-3 or TRBV12-4 to TRBJ1-2, with TRBD1 as a possible D gene (6 bases). CDR3 bases: TGTGCCAGCAGCCCGGGACTCAGGGGACCCTATGGCTACACCTTC. This encodes CASSPGLRGPYGYTF.